The 20 T cell receptor beta chains below come from one sample, sequenced in a study of T-cell memory formation after mild COVID-19. One entry per CDR3 protein, called by TCRdb with MiXCR from the 5' RACE reads. This repertoire shows about 420,000 distinct CDR3 sequences, roughly a quarter found once; its top ten account for 13%. The specimen was PBMCs or a T cell subset sorted from them (not recorded which). The receptor set was obtained from an adult woman who had mild COVID-19 (a few samples of this study predate the infection). Cell type and time point are not known.

V and J are TRBV5-6 and TRBJ2-7; D possibly corresponds to TRBD2 (6 bases). Germline loops: CDR1 SGHDT, CDR2 YYEEEE. V was cut by 0 bases and J by 5 bases, with 15 bases left in between. This CDR3 contains 15 residues. Written as DNA, the CDR3 is TGTGCCAGCAGCTTGGTTTCCGGGGGAGGCCACGAGCAGTACTTC. Amino acid sequence: CASSLVSGGGHEQYF.

This chain joins TRBV6-2 or TRBV6-3 and TRBJ2-7; D is unresolved. The CDR3 consists of 15 residues. CDR1 is MNHEY and CDR2 is SVGEGT in the germline V gene. V dropped 6 bases and J dropped 2 bases, with 17 bases sitting between them. The CDR3 spells CASRLSHLPPYEQYF. In DNA form, the CDR3 reads TGTGCCAGCAGACTTTCTCACCTTCCCCCCTACGAGCAGTACTTC.

This clonotype has just a few counts. The chain couples TRBV4-2 to TRBJ2-2; weak D call: TRBD1 (6 bases). The CDR3 length is 14 residues. Trimming took off 2 bases at V and 6 bases at J, with 10 bases between the two ends. Germline V gives CDR1 LGHNA, CDR2 YNFKEQ. The DNA for the CDR3 is TGTGCCAGCAGCCAAATAAAGGGGGCCGGGGAGCTGTTTTTT. It translates to CASSQIKGAGELFF.

This clonotype was seen a few times. The genes are TRBV7-9 and TRBJ2-1; 8 bases are a match to TRBD1. The length of the CDR3 is 17 residues. Looked up from germline, CDR1 is SEHNR and CDR2 is FQNEAQ (reference sequence). The V and J ends lost 5 bases and 2 bases, in that order; junction bases with no gene match: 11. The CDR3 DNA is TGTGCCAGCAGCCAGGGGCAGGGGGCCCTTACCTACAATGAGCAGTTCTTC. Its protein product is CASSQGQGALTYNEQFF.

This chain uses TRBV12-3 or TRBV12-4 with TRBJ1-2; D not certain. The V end was cut by 8 bases, the J end by 4 bases, with 14 bases between. This CDR3 is built from 13 residues. CDR3 DNA sequence: TGTGCCAGCCACACACGGGGAACCTATGGCTACACCTTC. Translated, it gives CASHTRGTYGYTF.

This clonotype was picked up a small number of times. The chain uses TRBV27 and TRBJ2-7; D might be TRBD2 (7 bases). V lost 5 bases, J lost 1 base, and 15 bases lay in between. The CDR3 is made up of 15 amino acids. The germline CDR1 and CDR2 sequences are MNHEY and SMNVEV (reference sequence). The CDR3 DNA follows: TGTGCCAGCAGTGGCGGGGGCTGGGGGTCCTACGAGCAGTACTTC. Translating gives CASSGGGWGSYEQYF.

This clonotype has only a few counts. The V gene is TRBV29-1, the J gene TRBJ2-3; 7 bases are shared with TRBD2. After removal of 0 bases from V and 5 bases from J, the junction contained 17 bases not matched to a gene. Germline CDR1 is SQVTM and CDR2 is ANQGSEA. The CDR3 covers 18 residues. The CDR3 bases are TGCAGCGTTGAAGATCCCCTGTGGGGAGGGGTGAGTGGAGATACGCAGTATTTT. This encodes CSVEDPLWGGVSGDTQYF.

The chain recombines TRBV6-5 with TRBJ1-2; maybe TRBD1 (6 bases). In germline, CDR1 is MNHEY, CDR2 SVGAGI. The V end lost 4 bases, the J end lost 6 bases, and 21 bases lay between the germline ends. The CDR3 is 16 residues long. The CDR3 DNA follows: TGTGCCAGCAGTTCCTCCGGGACAACTCACTACCATGGCTACACCTTC. Translating gives CASSSSGTTHYHGYTF.

This clonotype was counted between two and nine times. The chain combines TRBV20-1 with TRBJ2-1, with 10 bases fitting TRBD2. CDR3 length: 15 residues. CDR1 is DFQATT, CDR2 SNEGSKA, per germline (reference sequence). Trimming cost V 4 bases and J 8 bases; bases outside gene matches: 11. CDR3 protein: CSATPAGGPLYEQFF. DNA of the CDR3: TGCAGTGCTACCCCAGCGGGAGGGCCTTTGTATGAGCAGTTCTTC.

This clonotype was detected only a few times. V usage is TRBV2 and J usage is TRBJ1-2; D is unclear. The CDR3 extends over 13 amino acids. Looked up from germline, CDR1 is SNHLY and CDR2 is FYNNEI. Between the trimmed V and J ends, which lost 6 bases and 4 bases, there was a span of 12 bases. The CDR3 protein is CASSESDRYGYTF. CDR3 nucleotides: TGTGCCAGCAGCGAGAGCGACCGCTATGGCTACACCTTC.

CDR3 bases: TGTGCCAGCAGCCCGCCGCCCAGAGTTTATAACACTGAAGCTTTCTTT. Protein product: CASSPPPRVYNTEAFF. The genes are TRBV7-9 and TRBJ1-1, with no clear D. The ends were cut back, 5 bases at V and 2 bases at J, with 18 bases in the middle. This CDR3 region has 16 residues. Germline V gene lookup returns CDR1 SEHNR and CDR2 FQNEAQ (reference sequence).

The chain joins TRBV5-1 to TRBJ1-2; 7 nucleotides match TRBD1. Germline V gene lookup returns CDR1 SGHRS and CDR2 YFSETQ. Trimming removed 3 bases from V and 5 bases from J; junction bases left unmatched: 10. This CDR3 comprises 15 residues. In DNA, the CDR3 is TGCGCCAGCAGCTCATCCGGGACAGCCACATATGGCTACACCTTC. Translating it yields CASSSSGTATYGYTF.

In its sample, this clonotype was seen a few times. The V and J genes are TRBV6-2 or TRBV6-3 and TRBJ2-3; maybe TRBD2 (7 bases). Trimming left V 6 bases short and J 1 base short, with 23 bases between. The CDR3 length is 18 residues. Germline V gene lookup returns CDR1 MNHEY and CDR2 SVGEGT. CDR3 protein: CASSPPRFGGPGTDTQYF. As DNA, the CDR3 is TGTGCCAGCAGCCCACCAAGGTTCGGGGGGCCGGGCACAGATACGCAGTATTTT.

This clonotype occurred a few times. This chain connects TRBV28 to TRBJ2-5; D is tentatively TRBD1 or TRBD2 (5 bases each). Germline CDR1 is MDHEN and CDR2 is SYDVKM. V was shortened by 10 bases and J by 0 bases, with 12 bases between the two germline ends. CDR3 size: 13 residues. The CDR3 DNA follows: TGTGCCACCGGGGAAGGGGACCAAGAGACCCAGTACTTC. Residues: CATGEGDQETQYF.

V is TRBV6-6 and J is TRBJ1-2, with D perhaps TRBD1 (5 bases). Trimming pared 6 bases from V and 11 bases from J, leaving 16 bases between. Germline V gene data show CDR1 as MNHNY and CDR2 as SVGAGI (reference sequence). The CDR3 loop spans 12 amino acids. This CDR3 reads CASSPTEAGYTF. In DNA, the CDR3 is TGTGCCAGCAGCCCGACAGAGGCGGGTTACACCTTC.

The V call is TRBV7-9, the J call TRBJ1-2; the D is unclear. V lost 5 bases and J lost 8, with 18 bases in between. CDR1 is SEHNR and CDR2 is FQNEAQ in the germline V gene (reference sequence). The CDR3 contains 14 residues. The CDR3 DNA is TGTGCCAGCAGCACGGAGGAACCACTAAGGGGCTACACCTTC. It codes for CASSTEEPLRGYTF.

The sample holds a few counts of this clonotype. The chain combines TRBV6-1 with TRBJ1-1, with D unclear. From germline, CDR1 is MNHNS and CDR2 SASEGT. The CDR3 runs to 13 residues. The V end lost 3 bases, the J end lost 8 bases, and 13 bases lay between the germline ends. The CDR3 loop reads CASSEAPPGEAFF. The CDR3 DNA sequence: TGTGCCAGCAGTGAGGCCCCTCCGGGAGAAGCTTTCTTT.

This clonotype was counted only a few times. The CDR3 nucleotides are TGTGCCAGCAGATCTTTTAACGGGGAGCTGTTTTTT. Its translation: CASRSFNGELFF. This chain joins TRBV12-3 or TRBV12-4 and TRBJ2-2; D gene ambiguous. V was cut by 6 bases and J by 7 bases, with 9 bases left in between. CDR3 length: 12 amino acids.

The rearrangement joins TRBV2 to TRBJ1-1, with 8 bases lining up with TRBD1. Per the germline V gene, CDR1 is SNHLY and CDR2 is FYNNEI. The trim removed 7 bases at V and 8 bases at J, leaving 6 bases unmatched. The CDR3 has 12 residues. The CDR3 protein is CASIMDRAEAFF. The CDR3 nucleotides read TGTGCCAGCATTATGGACAGGGCCGAAGCTTTCTTT.

V and J are TRBV29-1 and TRBJ2-7, with D hard to call. The CDR3 runs 12 residues. The V and J ends lost 4 bases and 1 base respectively, with 8 bases between them. The germline V gene encodes CDR1 SQVTM and CDR2 ANQGSEA. CDR3 bases: TGCAGCGTTGGCTACGAATCCTACGAGCAGTACTTC. Translated: CSVGYESYEQYF.